What follows describes a single T cell receptor beta chain. In the source study's methods: Amplification with reference gene primers provided the estimates of nucleated cell counts. Only in-frame clones appear in the TCRdb table, and some are missing; sequencing was by immunoSEQ multiplex PCR. The DNA gave D and trimming, while V, J and clone size come from that table. The table shows 310,000 or so clones, with roughly 86% occurring only once. The record originates from a study of blood T cell repertoires in COVID-19. At the level of the study: PBMCs, B-cell-depleted T cells, or T cells were the source of the cDNA or gDNA that made up the material.

This receptor was obtained from a man in his thirties or forties with COVID-19, enrolled during active disease. Sequenced: peripheral blood.

The CDR3 loop reads CASSSQGTEAFF. The CDR3 region has the DNA TGTGCCAGCAGTTCGCAGGGTACTGAAGCTTTCTTT. The rearrangement joins TRBV27 to TRBJ1-1, with D possibly matching TRBD1 (5 bases). This CDR3 spans 12 amino acids. Trimming cost V 4 bases and J 5 bases, with 8 bases left between them. Germline loops: CDR1 MNHEY, CDR2 SMNVEV (reference sequence).